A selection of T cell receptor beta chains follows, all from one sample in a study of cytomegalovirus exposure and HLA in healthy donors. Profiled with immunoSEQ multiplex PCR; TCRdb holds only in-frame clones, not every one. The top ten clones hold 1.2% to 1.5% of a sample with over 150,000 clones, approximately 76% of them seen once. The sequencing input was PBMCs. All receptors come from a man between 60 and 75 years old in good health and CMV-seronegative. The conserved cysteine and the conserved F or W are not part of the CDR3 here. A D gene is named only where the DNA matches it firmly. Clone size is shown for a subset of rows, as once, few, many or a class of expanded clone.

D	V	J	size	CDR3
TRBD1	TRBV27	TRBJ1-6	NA	ASRAEDRSYSPLH
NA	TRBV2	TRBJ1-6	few	ASSEEFANSPLH
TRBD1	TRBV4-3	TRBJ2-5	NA	ASSHRDRGEETQY
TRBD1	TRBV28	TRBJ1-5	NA	ASSRAGGQNQPQH
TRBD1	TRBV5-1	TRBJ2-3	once	ASSLARDRGTDTQY
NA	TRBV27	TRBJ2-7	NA	ASSLALYEQY
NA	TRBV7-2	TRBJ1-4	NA	ASSLAGGNEKLF
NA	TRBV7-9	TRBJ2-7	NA	ASSLVGGYEQY
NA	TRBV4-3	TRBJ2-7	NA	ASSQEGGTEYEQY
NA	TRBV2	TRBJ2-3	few	ASSGGMTDTQY
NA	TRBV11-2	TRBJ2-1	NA	ASSLYEGPPGDEQF
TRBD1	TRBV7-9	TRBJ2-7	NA	ASRDSLNYEQY
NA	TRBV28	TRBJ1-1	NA	ASAAAAEAF
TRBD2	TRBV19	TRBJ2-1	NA	AIRLAGGQGEQF
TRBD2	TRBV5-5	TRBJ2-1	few	ASSFSREGPREQF
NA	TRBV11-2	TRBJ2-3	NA	ASSPTGSTDTQY
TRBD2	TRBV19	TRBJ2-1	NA	ASSITGTSYNEQF
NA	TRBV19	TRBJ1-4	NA	ASSIDAREKLF
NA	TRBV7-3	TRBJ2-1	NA	ASSFNPTGTYNEQF
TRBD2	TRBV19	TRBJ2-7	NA	ASRTSGGNEQY
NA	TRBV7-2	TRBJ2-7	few	ASSSLGLYEQY
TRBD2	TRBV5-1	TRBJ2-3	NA	ASSPLGGTITDTQY
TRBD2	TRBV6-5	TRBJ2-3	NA	ASRTLAGFGDTQY
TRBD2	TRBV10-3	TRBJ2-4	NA	AISESGIGNIQY
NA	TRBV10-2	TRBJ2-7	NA	ASRAIGGSIYEQY
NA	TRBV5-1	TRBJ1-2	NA	ASSSSNLGGDGYGYT
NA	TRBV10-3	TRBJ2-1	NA	AISEQGNNEQF
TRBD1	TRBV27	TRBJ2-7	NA	ASSYGQGAPEQY
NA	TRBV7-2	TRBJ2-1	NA	ASSLDEGEQF
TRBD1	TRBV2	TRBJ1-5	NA	ASNQNRGNQPQH
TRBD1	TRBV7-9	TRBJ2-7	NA	ASSPDRGKYEQY
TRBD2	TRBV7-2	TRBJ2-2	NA	ASSIGLAEGRGELF
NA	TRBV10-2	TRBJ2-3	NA	ASSESGGDTQY
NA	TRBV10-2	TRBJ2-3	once	ASRTTGDGDTQY
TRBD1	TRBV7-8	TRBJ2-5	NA	ASSLAGQGSETQY
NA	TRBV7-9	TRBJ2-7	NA	ATDQADGQY
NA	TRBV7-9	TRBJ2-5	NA	ASRPTSQGETQY
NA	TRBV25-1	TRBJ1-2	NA	ASSETGQRYGYT
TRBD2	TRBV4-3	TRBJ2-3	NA	ASSQDQRGRPTDTQY
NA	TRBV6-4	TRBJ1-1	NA	ASREGGENTEAF
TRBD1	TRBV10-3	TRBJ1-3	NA	AIKQGGTGNTIY
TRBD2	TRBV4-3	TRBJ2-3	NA	ASSQVHSGGATDTQY
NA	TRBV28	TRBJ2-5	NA	ASSSIRVFSETQY
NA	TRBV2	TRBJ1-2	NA	ASSGKTDRADINYGYT